These 24 T cell receptor beta chains originate from one sample sequenced in a study of blood T cell repertoires in COVID-19. Assay used: immunoSEQ multiplex PCR; TCRdb lists only in-frame clones, some missing. This table has a few hundred thousand clones, roughly 88% appearing once. The sequencing sample was made of peripheral blood. The receptors originated from a woman aged 50 to 60 with active or convalescent COVID-19.

In this sample, this clone turned up a few times. The V gene is TRBV4-2, the J gene TRBJ2-3; 7 nucleotides align to TRBD2. The CDR3 extends over 16 amino acids. V dropped 1 base and J dropped 2; count of bases not matched to a gene: 6. The germline V gene encodes CDR1 LGHNA and CDR2 YNFKEQ. The CDR3 DNA reads as TGTGCCAGCAGCCAAGCCGCGGGGGAAACCACAGATACGCAGTATTTT. Residues: CASSQAAGETTDTQYF.

V usage is TRBV25-1 and J usage is TRBJ2-7, with a possible D match to TRBD1 (5 bases). Between the trimmed V and J ends, which lost 2 bases and 5 bases, there was a span of 10 bases. This CDR3 contains 13 residues. The germline V gene encodes CDR1 MGHDK and CDR2 SYGVNS. In DNA form, the CDR3 reads TGTGCCAGCAGTGAAGGGTCCAGGGACGAGCAGTACTTC. Translating it yields CASSEGSRDEQYF.

The V gene is TRBV4-3, the J gene TRBJ2-3, with D possibly being TRBD1 (5 bases). Trimming took 0 bases from V and 4 from J, leaving 14 bases between them. Germline V gives CDR1 LGHNA, CDR2 YSLEER. The CDR3 runs 16 residues. The CDR3 DNA is TGCGCCAGCAGCCAAGAAATCAGTGGGGCCGCAGATACGCAGTATTTT. Protein: CASSQEISGAADTQYF.

This clone was observed a single time. The rearrangement links TRBV11-2 to TRBJ2-2; D is perhaps TRBD1 (6 bases). V was cut by 5 bases and J by 2 bases, with 21 bases left in between. The CDR3 spans 18 residues. Germline-derived CDR1 and CDR2 are SGHAT and FQNNGV. This CDR3 reads CASSLLGGEGINTGELFF. CDR3 sequence (DNA): TGTGCCAGCAGCCTGCTAGGGGGTGAGGGCATAAACACCGGGGAGCTGTTTTTT.

The chain has TRBV2 and TRBJ2-7, with 10 bases that match TRBD1. The CDR3 is 17 amino acids. From germline, CDR1 is SNHLY and CDR2 FYNNEI. V was pared by 5 bases and J by 0 bases, with 10 bases of the junction left unmatched. The CDR3 DNA follows: TGTGCCAGCAGTCAGGACAGGGGGACTAGTTTCTCCTACGAGCAGTACTTC. It encodes CASSQDRGTSFSYEQYF.

The chain is built from TRBV10-3 and TRBJ2-1, with D tentatively TRBD1 (6 bases). This CDR3 spans 14 amino acids. CDR1 is ENHRY and CDR2 is SYGVKD in the germline V gene. V shed 7 bases and J shed 4 bases, with 14 bases lying between them. The CDR3 nucleotides are TGTGCCATCATACCGGACAGCGGTTACAATGAGCAGTTCTTC. It is translated as CAIIPDSGYNEQFF.

The J gene is TRBJ2-7, the V gene TRBV16; 14 bases line up with TRBD2. The CDR3 extends over 15 amino acids. Trimming removed 2 bases from V and 6 bases from J; junction bases left unmatched: 3. CDR1 and CDR2 (germline): KGHSY, FQNENV. The DNA for the CDR3 is TGTGCCAGCAGCCAAGACGGACTAGCGGGAGGCGAGCAGTACTTC. Residues: CASSQDGLAGGEQYF.

The chain recombines TRBV19 with TRBJ2-2, with a tentative D call TRBD2 (6 bases). CDR1 and CDR2 (germline): LNHDA, SQIVND (reference sequence). V shed 5 bases and J shed 0 bases, with 13 bases lying between them. CDR3 length: 16 amino acids. The CDR3 here is CASSRAGQSNTGELFF. The CDR3 DNA reads TGTGCCAGTAGTCGGGCGGGGCAGTCGAACACCGGGGAGCTGTTTTTT.

J is TRBJ1-1 and V is TRBV15; D may be TRBD1 (5 bases). Germline loops: CDR1 LNHNV, CDR2 YYDKDF (reference sequence). CDR3 length equals 15 residues. The germline V and J ends were trimmed by 0 bases and 4 bases, with 12 bases remaining between them. The CDR3 here is CATSREEGWSTEAFF. DNA of the CDR3: TGTGCCACCAGCAGAGAGGAGGGGTGGAGCACTGAAGCTTTCTTT. The entire variable domain, with the rest obtained from reference TRBV15 and TRBJ1-1, is as follows: DAMVIQNPRYQVTQFGKPVTLSCSQTLNHNVMYWYQQKSSQAPKLLFHYYDKDFNNEADTPDNFQSRRPNTSFCFLDIRSPGLGDTAMYLCATSREEGWSTEAFFGQGTRLTVV.

This rearrangement joins TRBV7-2 to TRBJ1-2, with D perhaps matching TRBD1 (6 bases). The CDR3 spans 16 residues. CDR1 SGHTA and CDR2 FQGNSA come from the germline V gene. V lost 1 base and J 8 bases, leaving 20 bases between the germline ends. For the CDR3, the DNA is TGTGCCAGCAGCTTAGGGCCTACCGGGGCCCAGGGGGGCTACACCTTC. Residues: CASSLGPTGAQGGYTF.

This chain links TRBV29-1 with TRBJ1-1; TRBD1 agrees at 7 bases. The CDR3 extends over 13 amino acids. The germline V gene encodes CDR1 SQVTM and CDR2 ANQGSEA. Trimming at V came to 5 bases and at J to 1 base, leaving 4 bases not matched to a gene. CDR3 sequence reads: CSVLGQSNTEAFF. The CDR3 DNA sequence: TGCAGCGTTCTGGGACAGTCGAACACTGAAGCTTTCTTT.

The rearrangement joins TRBV6-5 to TRBJ2-1; tentatively, D is TRBD1 (5 bases). The CDR3 spans 16 residues. Between the trimmed V and J ends, which lost 2 bases and 3 bases, there was a span of 14 bases. Looked up from germline, CDR1 is MNHEY and CDR2 is SVGAGI. Here the CDR3 reads CASSYRQGPLYNEQFF. CDR3 nucleotide sequence: TGTGCCAGCAGTTACAGGCAGGGTCCCCTCTACAATGAGCAGTTCTTC.

The V and J genes are TRBV7-9 and TRBJ1-3; no reliable D call. From germline, CDR1 is SEHNR and CDR2 FQNEAQ (reference sequence). V lost 0 bases and J 5 bases, leaving 11 bases between the germline ends. This CDR3 region has 15 residues. For the CDR3, the DNA is TGTGCCAGCAGCTTAGCGGTGGGTGGGCGAAACACCATATATTTT. Encoded protein: CASSLAVGGRNTIYF.

The chain recombines TRBV7-2 with TRBJ2-1; maybe TRBD2 (6 bases). The ends were cut back, 5 bases at V and 12 bases at J, with 14 bases in the middle. The CDR3 runs 12 residues. Per the germline V gene, CDR1 is SGHTA and CDR2 is FQGNSA. CDR3 nucleotides: TGTGCCAGCAGCCAAGAGGGAGGAGGGCAGTTCTTC. Protein product: CASSQEGGGQFF.

The J gene is TRBJ2-7, the V gene TRBV7-9; possible D gene TRBD2, 6 bases. CDR1 and CDR2 from the germline V gene are SEHNR and FQNEAQ (reference sequence). Trimming took 4 bases from V and 6 from J, leaving 10 bases between them. This CDR3 is 12 amino acids long. CDR3 loop: CASSWDSTEQYF. The DNA for the CDR3 is TGTGCCAGCAGCTGGGACTCCACCGAGCAGTACTTC.

The chain is built from TRBV19 and TRBJ1-1; TRBD1 is a possible D gene (6 bases). The CDR3 totals 15 residues. V dropped 4 bases and J dropped 4 bases, with 16 bases sitting between them. Per germline, CDR1 LNHDA and CDR2 SQIVND (reference sequence). In nucleotides, the CDR3 is TGTGCCAGTAGTAGTCAGGGGCTGGTGGGCACTGAAGCTTTCTTT. It encodes CASSSQGLVGTEAFF.

The rearrangement links TRBV9 to TRBJ1-1, with D perhaps TRBD1 (5 bases). Deletions cut 0 bases from V and 4 bases from J, with 13 bases between. Germline CDR1 reads SGDLS; CDR2 reads YYNGEE. The CDR3 runs 15 residues. The CDR3 DNA reads as TGTGCCAGCAGCGTAGATGTGGGGCTAAGCACTGAAGCTTTCTTT. Translation: CASSVDVGLSTEAFF.

V is TRBV27 and J is TRBJ1-1; 8 nucleotides match TRBD1. This CDR3 region has 17 residues. With V trimmed by 4 bases and J by 5 bases, 15 bases remained unmatched. In germline, CDR1 is MNHEY, CDR2 SMNVEV (reference sequence). CDR3 protein: CASSSNGARGLETEAFF. CDR3 sequence (DNA): TGTGCCAGCAGTTCAAACGGGGCCAGGGGGCTGGAGACTGAAGCTTTCTTT.

This chain connects TRBV19 to TRBJ1-2; a weak D match, TRBD1 (5 bases). V dropped 5 bases and J dropped 4 bases, with 11 bases sitting between them. CDR1 and CDR2 (germline): LNHDA, SQIVND (reference sequence). This CDR3 contains 13 residues. CDR3 sequence (DNA): TGTGCCAGTAGTGATAAGGGGCCCTATGGCTACACCTTC. It codes for CASSDKGPYGYTF.

This clone was observed once. This CDR3 reads CASNLGFGNQPQHF. The CDR3 DNA sequence: TGTGCCAGTAACTTGGGCTTTGGCAATCAGCCCCAGCATTTT. The chain joins TRBV28 to TRBJ1-5; the D is unclear. From germline, CDR1 is MDHEN and CDR2 SYDVKM. V was cut by 9 bases and J by 2 bases, with 14 bases left in between. This CDR3 is 14 amino acids long.

The rearrangement links TRBV27 to TRBJ1-5; 10 bases are a match to TRBD1. Germline CDR1 is MNHEY and CDR2 is SMNVEV (reference sequence). CDR3 length: 17 amino acids. V gave up 0 bases and J gave up 7 bases; unmatched junction bases: 9. The CDR3 loop reads CASSLSGTGVSWQPQHF. The CDR3 nucleotides are TGTGCCAGCAGTTTATCCGGGACAGGGGTTTCGTGGCAGCCCCAGCATTTT.

The chain carries TRBV19 and TRBJ1-3; 9 nucleotides line up with TRBD1. Trimming cost V 6 bases and J 4 bases; bases outside gene matches: 7. This CDR3 contains 15 residues. From germline, CDR1 is LNHDA and CDR2 SQIVND (reference sequence). This chain's CDR3 is CASRSQGAYGNTIYF. The CDR3 region has the DNA TGTGCCAGTAGATCACAGGGGGCGTACGGAAACACCATATATTTT.

The chain combines TRBV28 with TRBJ1-2, with 8 bases lining up with TRBD1. Per the germline V gene, CDR1 is MDHEN and CDR2 is SYDVKM. Germline trimming cut 5 bases from V and 1 base from J; bases unmatched to any gene: 6. The CDR3 totals 15 residues. The DNA for the CDR3 is TGTGCCAGCAGTCCAGGGACAGGAGTTAACTATGGCTACACCTTC. Its translation: CASSPGTGVNYGYTF.

V usage is TRBV19 and J usage is TRBJ2-7; tentatively, D is TRBD1 (6 bases). V was clipped by 5 bases and J by 2 bases, with 16 bases between them. CDR1 and CDR2 (germline): LNHDA, SQIVND (reference sequence). The CDR3 is made up of 15 amino acids. CDR3 region: CASSPFDRPPYEQYF. The DNA of the CDR3 is TGTGCCAGTAGTCCATTCGACAGGCCCCCCTACGAGCAGTACTTC.